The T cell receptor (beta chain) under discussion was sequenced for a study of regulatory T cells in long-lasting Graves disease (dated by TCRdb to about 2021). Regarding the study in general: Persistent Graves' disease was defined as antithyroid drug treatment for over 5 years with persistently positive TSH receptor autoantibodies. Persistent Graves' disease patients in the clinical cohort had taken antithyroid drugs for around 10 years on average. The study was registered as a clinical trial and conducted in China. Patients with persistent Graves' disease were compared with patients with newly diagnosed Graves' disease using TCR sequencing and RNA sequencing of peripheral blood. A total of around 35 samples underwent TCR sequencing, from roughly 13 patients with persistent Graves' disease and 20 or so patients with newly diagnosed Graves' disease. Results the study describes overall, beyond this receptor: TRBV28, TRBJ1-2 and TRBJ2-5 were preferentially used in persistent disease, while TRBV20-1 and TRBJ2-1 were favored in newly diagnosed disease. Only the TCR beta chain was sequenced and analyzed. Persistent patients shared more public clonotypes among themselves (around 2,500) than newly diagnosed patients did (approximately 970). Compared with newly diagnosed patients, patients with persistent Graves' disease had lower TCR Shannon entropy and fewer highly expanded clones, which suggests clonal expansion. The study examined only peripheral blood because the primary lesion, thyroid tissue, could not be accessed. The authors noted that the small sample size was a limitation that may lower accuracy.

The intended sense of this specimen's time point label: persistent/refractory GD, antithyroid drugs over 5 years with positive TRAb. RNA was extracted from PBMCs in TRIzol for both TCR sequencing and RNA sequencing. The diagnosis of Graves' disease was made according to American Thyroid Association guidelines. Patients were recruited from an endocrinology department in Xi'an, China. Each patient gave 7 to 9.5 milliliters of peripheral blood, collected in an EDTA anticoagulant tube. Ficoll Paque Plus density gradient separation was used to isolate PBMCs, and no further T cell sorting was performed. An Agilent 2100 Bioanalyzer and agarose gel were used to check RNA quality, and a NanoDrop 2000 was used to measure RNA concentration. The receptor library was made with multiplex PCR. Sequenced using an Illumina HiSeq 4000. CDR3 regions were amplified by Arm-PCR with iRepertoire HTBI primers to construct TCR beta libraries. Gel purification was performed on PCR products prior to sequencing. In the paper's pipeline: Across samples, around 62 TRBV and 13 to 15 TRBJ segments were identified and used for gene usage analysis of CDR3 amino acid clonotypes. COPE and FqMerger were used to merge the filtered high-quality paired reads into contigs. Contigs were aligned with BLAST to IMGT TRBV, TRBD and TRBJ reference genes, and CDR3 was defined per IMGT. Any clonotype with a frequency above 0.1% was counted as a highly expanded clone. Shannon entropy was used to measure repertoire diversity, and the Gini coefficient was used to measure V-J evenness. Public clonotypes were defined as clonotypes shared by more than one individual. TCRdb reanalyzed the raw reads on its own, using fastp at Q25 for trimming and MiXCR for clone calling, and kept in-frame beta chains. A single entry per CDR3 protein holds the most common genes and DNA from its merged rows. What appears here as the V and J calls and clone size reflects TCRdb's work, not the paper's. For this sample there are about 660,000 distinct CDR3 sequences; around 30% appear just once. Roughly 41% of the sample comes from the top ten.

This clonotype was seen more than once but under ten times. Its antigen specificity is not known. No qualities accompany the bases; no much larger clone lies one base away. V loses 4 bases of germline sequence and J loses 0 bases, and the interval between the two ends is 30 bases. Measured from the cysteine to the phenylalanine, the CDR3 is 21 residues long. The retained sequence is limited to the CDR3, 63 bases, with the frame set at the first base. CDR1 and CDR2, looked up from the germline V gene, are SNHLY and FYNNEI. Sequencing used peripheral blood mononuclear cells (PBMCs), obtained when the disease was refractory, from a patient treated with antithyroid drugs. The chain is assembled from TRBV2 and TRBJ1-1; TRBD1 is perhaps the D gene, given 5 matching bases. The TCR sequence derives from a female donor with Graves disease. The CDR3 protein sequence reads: CASSVTPVLGGGSLMNTEAFF. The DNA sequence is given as TGTGCCAGCAGTGTTACCCCTGTTTTAGGTGGGGGGAGCCTAATGAACACTGAAGCTTTCTTT.